The following is a TCR beta chain sequence with its context. The germline V gene encodes CDR1 LGHDT and CDR2 YNNKEL (reference sequence). The CDR3 has 16 residues. V dropped 7 bases and J dropped 4 bases, with 21 bases sitting between them. The data belong to a study of blood T cell repertoires in COVID-19. Study information: PBMCs, B-cell-depleted T cells, or T cells provided the cDNA or gDNA that made up the material.

The table came from immunoSEQ multiplex PCR; TCRdb's copy has only in-frame clones and leaves some out. In the table there are 250,000 to 300,000 clones, roughly nine tenths of which are singletons. The source of this sequence is a woman in her twenties or thirties with COVID-19, enrolled during active disease. Sequencing used peripheral blood. V is TRBV3-1 (or the pseudogene TRBV3-2) and J is TRBJ2-3; D perhaps matches TRBD2 (6 bases). CDR3 nucleotide sequence: TGTGCCAGCACTCCGGGACTCTGGTCCCCGGCAGATACGCAGTATTTT. This sequence encodes CASTPGLWSPADTQYF.